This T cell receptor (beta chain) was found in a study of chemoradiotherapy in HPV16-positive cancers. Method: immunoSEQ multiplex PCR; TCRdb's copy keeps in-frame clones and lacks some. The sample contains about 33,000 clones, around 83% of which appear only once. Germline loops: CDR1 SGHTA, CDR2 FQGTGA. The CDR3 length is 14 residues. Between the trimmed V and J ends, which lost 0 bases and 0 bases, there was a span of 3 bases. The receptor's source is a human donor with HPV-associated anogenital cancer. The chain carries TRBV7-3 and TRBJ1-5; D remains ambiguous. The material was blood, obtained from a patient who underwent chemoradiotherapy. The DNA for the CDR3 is TGTGCCAGCAGCTTAACTGCTAGCAATCAGCCCCAGCATTTT. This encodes CASSLTASNQPQHF.